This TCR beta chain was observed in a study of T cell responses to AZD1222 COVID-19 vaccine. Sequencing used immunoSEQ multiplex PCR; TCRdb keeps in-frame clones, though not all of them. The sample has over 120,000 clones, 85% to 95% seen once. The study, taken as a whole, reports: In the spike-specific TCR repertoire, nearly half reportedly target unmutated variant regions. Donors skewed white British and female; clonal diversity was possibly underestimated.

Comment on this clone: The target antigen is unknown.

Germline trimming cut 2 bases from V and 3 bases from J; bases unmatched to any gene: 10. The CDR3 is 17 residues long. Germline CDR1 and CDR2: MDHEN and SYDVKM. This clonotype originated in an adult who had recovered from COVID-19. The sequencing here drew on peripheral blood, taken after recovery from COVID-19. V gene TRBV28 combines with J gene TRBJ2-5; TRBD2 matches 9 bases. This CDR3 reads CASSLRLAGIKKETQYF. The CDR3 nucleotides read TGTGCCAGCAGTTTACGGCTAGCGGGGATCAAGAAAGAGACCCAGTACTTC.